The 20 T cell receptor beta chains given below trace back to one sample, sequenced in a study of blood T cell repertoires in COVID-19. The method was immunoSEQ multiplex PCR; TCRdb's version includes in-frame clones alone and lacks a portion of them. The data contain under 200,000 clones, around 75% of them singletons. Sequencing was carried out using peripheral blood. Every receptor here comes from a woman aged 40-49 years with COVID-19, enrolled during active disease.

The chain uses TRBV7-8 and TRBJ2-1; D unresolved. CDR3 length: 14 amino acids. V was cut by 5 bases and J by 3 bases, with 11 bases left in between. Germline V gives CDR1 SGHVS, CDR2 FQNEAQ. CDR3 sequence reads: CASSPLRLYNEQFF. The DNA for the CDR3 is TGTGCCAGCAGCCCCCTAAGACTCTACAATGAGCAGTTCTTC.

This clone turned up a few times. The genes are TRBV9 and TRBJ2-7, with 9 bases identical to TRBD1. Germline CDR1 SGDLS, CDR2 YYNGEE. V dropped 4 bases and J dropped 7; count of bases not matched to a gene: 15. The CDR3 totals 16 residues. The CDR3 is CASSPQLGQGMREQYF. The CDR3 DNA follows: TGTGCCAGCAGCCCCCAACTCGGACAGGGGATGAGGGAGCAGTACTTC.

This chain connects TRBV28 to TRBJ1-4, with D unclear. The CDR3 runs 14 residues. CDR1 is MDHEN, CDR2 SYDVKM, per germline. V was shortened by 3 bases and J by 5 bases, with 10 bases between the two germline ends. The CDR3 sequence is CASSFYYQNEKLFF. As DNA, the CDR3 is TGTGCCAGCAGTTTCTACTACCAAAATGAAAAACTGTTTTTT.

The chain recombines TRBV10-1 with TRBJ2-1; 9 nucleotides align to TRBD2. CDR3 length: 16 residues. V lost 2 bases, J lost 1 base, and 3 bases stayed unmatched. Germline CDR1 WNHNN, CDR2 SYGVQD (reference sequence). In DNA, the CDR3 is TGCGCCAGCAGTGAGCCGGGACTAGCATCCTACAATGAGCAGTTCTTC. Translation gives CASSEPGLASYNEQFF.

CDR3 nucleotide sequence: TGTGCCAGCAGCCCGGGAGGACAGAGAAATGAAAAACTGTTTTTT. It is translated as CASSPGGQRNEKLFF. The gene calls are TRBV7-7 and TRBJ1-4; possibly TRBD1 for D (6 bases). Germline loops: CDR1 SSHAT, CDR2 FNYEAQ (reference sequence). Trimming took off 5 bases at V and 5 bases at J, with 15 bases between the two ends. The CDR3 contains 15 residues.

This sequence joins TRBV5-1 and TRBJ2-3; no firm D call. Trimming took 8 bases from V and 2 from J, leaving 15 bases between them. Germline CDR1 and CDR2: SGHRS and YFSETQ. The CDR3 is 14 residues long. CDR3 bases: TGCGCCAGATGCGCAGAGCGATTCACAGATACGCAGTATTTT. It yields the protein CARCAERFTDTQYF.

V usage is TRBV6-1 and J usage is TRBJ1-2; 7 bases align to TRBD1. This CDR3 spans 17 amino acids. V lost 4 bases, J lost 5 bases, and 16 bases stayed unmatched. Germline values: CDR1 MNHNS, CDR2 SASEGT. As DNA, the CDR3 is TGTGCCAGCAGTGGGGGGTTAAAGGGGGCAGTCGGGTATGGCTACACCTTC. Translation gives CASSGGLKGAVGYGYTF.

The CDR3 region is CASSIRSDGGTDTQYF. The DNA for the CDR3 is TGTGCCAGCAGCATCCGTAGCGACGGGGGCACAGATACGCAGTATTTT. The chain uses TRBV9 and TRBJ2-3; D may be TRBD2 (5 bases). From germline, CDR1 is SGDLS and CDR2 YYNGEE. CDR3 length: 16 residues. Deletions cut 4 bases from V and 1 base from J, with 16 bases between.

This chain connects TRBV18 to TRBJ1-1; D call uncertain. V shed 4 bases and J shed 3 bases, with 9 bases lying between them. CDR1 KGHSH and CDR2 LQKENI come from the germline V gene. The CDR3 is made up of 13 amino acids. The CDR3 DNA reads TGTGCCAGCTCACACAGTCAAGACACTGAAGCTTTCTTT. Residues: CASSHSQDTEAFF.

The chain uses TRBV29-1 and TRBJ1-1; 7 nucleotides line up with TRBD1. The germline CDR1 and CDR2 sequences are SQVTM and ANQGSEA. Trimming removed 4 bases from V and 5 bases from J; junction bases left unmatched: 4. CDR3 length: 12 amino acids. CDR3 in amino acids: CSVGRGMTEAFF. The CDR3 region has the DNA TGCAGCGTTGGCAGGGGGATGACTGAAGCTTTCTTT.

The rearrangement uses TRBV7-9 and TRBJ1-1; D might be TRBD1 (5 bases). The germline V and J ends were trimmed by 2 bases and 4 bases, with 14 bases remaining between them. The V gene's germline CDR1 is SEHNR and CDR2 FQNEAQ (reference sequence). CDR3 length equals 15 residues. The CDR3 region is CASSLLQGGGTEAFF. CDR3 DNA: TGTGCCAGCAGCTTATTGCAGGGAGGAGGCACTGAAGCTTTCTTT. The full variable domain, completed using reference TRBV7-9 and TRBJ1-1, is DTGVSQNPRHKITKRGQNVTFRCDPISEHNRLYWYRQTLGQGPEFLTYFQNEAQLEKSRLLSDRFSAERPKGSFSTLEIQRTEQGDSAMYLCASSLLQGGGTEAFFGQGTRLTVV.

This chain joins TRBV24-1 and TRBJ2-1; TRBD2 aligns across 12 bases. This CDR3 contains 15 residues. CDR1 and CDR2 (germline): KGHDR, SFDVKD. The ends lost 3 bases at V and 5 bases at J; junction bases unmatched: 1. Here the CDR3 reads CATSDASGRDNEQFF. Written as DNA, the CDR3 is TGTGCCACCAGTGATGCTAGCGGGAGGGACAATGAGCAGTTCTTC.

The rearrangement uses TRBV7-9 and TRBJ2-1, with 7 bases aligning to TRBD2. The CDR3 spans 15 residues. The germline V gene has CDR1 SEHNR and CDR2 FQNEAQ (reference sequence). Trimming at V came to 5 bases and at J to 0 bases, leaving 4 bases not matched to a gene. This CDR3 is CASSISSGSYNEQFF. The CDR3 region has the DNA TGTGCCAGCAGCATATCTAGCGGCTCCTACAATGAGCAGTTCTTC.

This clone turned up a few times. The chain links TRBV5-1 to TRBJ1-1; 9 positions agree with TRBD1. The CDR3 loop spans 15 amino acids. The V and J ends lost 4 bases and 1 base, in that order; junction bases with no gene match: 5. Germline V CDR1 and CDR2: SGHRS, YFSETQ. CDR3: CASSEWTGANTEAFF. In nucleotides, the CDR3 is TGCGCCAGCAGCGAGTGGACAGGGGCGAACACTGAAGCTTTCTTT.

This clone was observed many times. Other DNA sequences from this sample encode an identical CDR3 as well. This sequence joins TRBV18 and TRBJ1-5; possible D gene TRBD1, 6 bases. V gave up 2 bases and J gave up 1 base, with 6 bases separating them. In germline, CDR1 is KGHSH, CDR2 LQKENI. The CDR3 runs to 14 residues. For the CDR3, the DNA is TGTGCCAGCTCACCAGGACAGAGCAATCAGCCCCAGCATTTT. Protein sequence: CASSPGQSNQPQHF.

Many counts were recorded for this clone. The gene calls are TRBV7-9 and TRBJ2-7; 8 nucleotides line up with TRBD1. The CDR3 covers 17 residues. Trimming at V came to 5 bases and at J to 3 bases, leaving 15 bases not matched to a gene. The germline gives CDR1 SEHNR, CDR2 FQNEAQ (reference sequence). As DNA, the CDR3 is TGTGCCAGCAGCCCACTAGGGGACAGGCCGGGAAACTACGAGCAGTACTTC. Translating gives CASSPLGDRPGNYEQYF.

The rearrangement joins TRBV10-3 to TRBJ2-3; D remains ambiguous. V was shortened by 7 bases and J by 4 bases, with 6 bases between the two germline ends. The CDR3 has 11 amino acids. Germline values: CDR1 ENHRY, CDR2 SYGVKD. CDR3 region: CAIKAADTQYF. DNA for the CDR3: TGTGCCATCAAGGCGGCAGATACGCAGTATTTT.

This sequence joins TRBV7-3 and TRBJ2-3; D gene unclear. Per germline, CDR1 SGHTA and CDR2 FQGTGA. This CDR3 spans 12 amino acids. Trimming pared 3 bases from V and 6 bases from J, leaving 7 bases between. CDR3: CASSFPGDTQYF. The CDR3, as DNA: TGTGCCAGCAGCTTTCCCGGGGATACGCAGTATTTT.

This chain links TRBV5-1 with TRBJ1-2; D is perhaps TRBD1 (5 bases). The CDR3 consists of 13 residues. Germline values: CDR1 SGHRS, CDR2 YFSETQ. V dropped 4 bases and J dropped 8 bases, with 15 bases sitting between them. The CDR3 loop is CASSPGTDTGYTF. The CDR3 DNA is TGCGCCAGCAGCCCGGGTACGGACACCGGCTACACCTTC.

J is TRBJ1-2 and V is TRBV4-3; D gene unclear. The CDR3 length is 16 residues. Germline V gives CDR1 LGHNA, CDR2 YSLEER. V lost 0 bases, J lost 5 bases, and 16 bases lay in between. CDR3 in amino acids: CASSQDDTSQYYGYTF. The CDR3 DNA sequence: TGCGCCAGCAGCCAAGATGACACCTCCCAGTATTATGGCTACACCTTC.